A selection of T cell receptor beta chains follows, all from one sample in a study of STAT5B mutations in CD4+ large granular lymphocyte leukemia. Repertoires were generated with immunoSEQ multiplex PCR, while TCRdb's copy carries only in-frame clones and drops some. The sample lists about 40,000 clones, roughly 83% seen once, with under 0.4% in the top ten. The source material was CD4+ T cells from blood buffy coats. Every receptor here comes from a human donor in good health. Both conserved end residues are part of each CDR3. D genes are given only for firm matches. Not all rows give a size; the values are once, few, many and, for expanded clones, a class.

v_call	d_call	cdr3_length	j_call	clone_size	cdr3_nt	cdr3_aa
TRBV5-4	TRBD2	16	TRBJ2-2	NA	TGTGCCAGCAGCTTGGGAACTAGCGGGGGGGCCGGGGAGCTGTTTTTT	CASSLGTSGGAGELFF
TRBV11-1	TRBD2	15	TRBJ2-1	NA	TGTGCCAGCAGCTTAGAGGGACTAGCGGGAGACGAGCAGTTCTTC	CASSLEGLAGDEQFF
TRBV18	NA	14	TRBJ1-5	NA	TGTGCCAGCTCGGCCGCGGGGGGCGATCAGCCCCAGCATTTT	CASSAAGGDQPQHF
TRBV6-5	TRBD1	14	TRBJ1-4	NA	TGTGCCAGCAGTTACCACGGACAGGGTGAAAAACTGTTTTTT	CASSYHGQGEKLFF
TRBV4-2	NA	16	TRBJ2-1	NA	TGTGCCAGCAGCCAAGCATACGACAGGCTATACAATGAGCAGTTCTTC	CASSQAYDRLYNEQFF
TRBV4-2	TRBD2	16	TRBJ2-7	NA	TGTGCCAGCAGCCAGGGCAGAAGCGGGGGGCAATACGAGCAGTACTTC	CASSQGRSGGQYEQYF
TRBV20-1	NA	11	TRBJ1-1	NA	TGCAGTGCTAGGGGGAAGACTGAAGCTTTCTTT	CSARGKTEAFF
TRBV5-8	TRBD1	14	TRBJ2-1	NA	TGTGCCAGCAGCTTGGGGCAGGGGGAAAATGAGCAGTTCTTC	CASSLGQGENEQFF
TRBV7-2	TRBD1	14	TRBJ1-2	NA	TGTGCCAGCAGCTTATCGAAAGGGGGCTTTGGCTACACCTTC	CASSLSKGGFGYTF
TRBV5-4	TRBD1	15	TRBJ1-6	NA	TGTGCCAGCAGAGAAACAGGGGAGGGGGATTCACCCCTCCACTTT	CASRETGEGDSPLHF
TRBV27	NA	12	TRBJ2-2	NA	TGTGCCAGCGGGACCATCACCGGGGAGCTGTTTTTT	CASGTITGELFF
TRBV2	NA	12	TRBJ2-5	NA	TGTGCCAGCAAGTGGGTTCCAGAGACCCAGTACTTC	CASKWVPETQYF
TRBV29-1	NA	17	TRBJ2-1	once	TGCAGCGCTGAGGGTCTAGAGGGCCAGAGCTCCTACAATGAGCAGTTCTTC	CSAEGLEGQSSYNEQFF
TRBV15	NA	18	TRBJ1-5	NA	TGTGCCACCAGCAGAGATCTTTCGGCAGGGGACAGCAATCAGCCCCAGCATTTT	CATSRDLSAGDSNQPQHF
TRBV10-3	NA	15	TRBJ2-3	NA	TGTGCCACAGGTGAGGAGTATGGGGGCACAGATACGCAGTATTTT	CATGEEYGGTDTQYF
TRBV6-5	TRBD1	16	TRBJ2-3	NA	TGTGCCAGCAGTTACTCCCGGGACAGGGGACCAGATACGCAGTATTTT	CASSYSRDRGPDTQYF
TRBV6-6	NA	15	TRBJ1-5	NA	TGTGCCAGCAGTCAAGGGGGTTCCAGCAATCAGCCCCAGCATTTT	CASSQGGSSNQPQHF
TRBV9	NA	13	TRBJ2-7	few	TGTGCCAGCAGCACCCAAGGGGGGAACGAGCAGTACTTC	CASSTQGGNEQYF
TRBV2	TRBD2	16	TRBJ2-1	NA	TGTGCCAGCAGCGCGACTAGCGGGAGGGCCAGGGATGAGCAGTTCTTC	CASSATSGRARDEQFF
TRBV18	TRBD1	15	TRBJ2-7	NA	TGTGCCAGCTCACCACCCCAGGGGGAATGGAACGAGCAGTACTTC	CASSPPQGEWNEQYF
TRBV11-2	NA	14	TRBJ2-1	NA	TGTGCCAGCAGCTTACTAATCGGTGCGGATGAGCAGTTCTTC	CASSLLIGADEQFF
TRBV29-1	NA	12	TRBJ1-2	NA	TGCAGCGTAATCACAGGAACTGAGGGCTACACCTTC	CSVITGTEGYTF
TRBV9	NA	15	TRBJ2-6	NA	TGTGCCAGCAGCGTATTGCAGTCTGGGGCCAACGTCCTGACTTTC	CASSVLQSGANVLTF
TRBV18	TRBD2	14	TRBJ2-1	NA	TGTGCCAGCTCAGGTCTAGCGGGCGGGAATGAGCAGTTCTTC	CASSGLAGGNEQFF
TRBV28	NA	13	TRBJ2-2	NA	TGTGCCAGCAGGTCCGCCACTTTCGGGGAGCTGTTTTTT	CASRSATFGELFF
TRBV19	NA	14	TRBJ2-2	once	TGTGCCAGTAGTACCGGACCGAACACCGGGGAGCTGTTTTTT	CASSTGPNTGELFF
TRBV7-9	TRBD2	16	TRBJ2-5	NA	TGTGCCAGCAGCTTAGGGCTAGCGGCGGGGAAAGAGACCCAGTACTTC	CASSLGLAAGKETQYF
TRBV2	NA	13	TRBJ2-5	NA	TGTGCCAGCACCCGGACTCTCCAGGAGACCCAGTACTTC	CASTRTLQETQYF
TRBV7-2	TRBD2	15	TRBJ2-1	once	TGTGCCAGCAGCTCGTCCGGGACTAGCGTTGATGAGCAGTTCTTC	CASSSSGTSVDEQFF
TRBV6-1	TRBD2	19	TRBJ2-5	NA	TGTGCCAGCAGTGAAGCTGTCGGACTAGCGGGGACTAAGGGGGAGACCCAGTACTTC	CASSEAVGLAGTKGETQYF
TRBV10-3	TRBD1	14	TRBJ1-1	NA	TGTGCCATCAGCCCGACAGGGCAGAACACTGAAGCTTTCTTT	CAISPTGQNTEAFF
TRBV7-2	NA	14	TRBJ1-3	NA	TGTGCCTCAGCGGATGTCGGGGTTGGAAACACCATATATTTT	CASADVGVGNTIYF
TRBV18	NA	13	TRBJ2-3	NA	TGTGCCAGCAGATACTCTAGCACAGATACGCAGTATTTT	CASRYSSTDTQYF
TRBV11-2	NA	15	TRBJ1-1	NA	TGTGCCAGCAGCTTAGCCCTGGGGGCCAACCCGCGGGCTTTCTTT	CASSLALGANPRAFF
TRBV30	NA	12	TRBJ2-7	NA	TGTGCCTGGAGTGTAATGCGGTACGAGCAGTACTTC	CAWSVMRYEQYF
TRBV10-2	NA	13	TRBJ2-7	NA	TGCGCCAGCAGTGGGCAGATCTCCTACGAGCAGTACTTC	CASSGQISYEQYF
TRBV6-5	NA	10	TRBJ1-1	NA	TGTGCCAGCAGTCGCATGGAAGCTTTCTTT	CASSRMEAFF
TRBV9	NA	17	TRBJ1-3	NA	TGTGCCAGCAGCGTAGGAGCAGGATTCCCCTCTGGAAACACCATATATTTT	CASSVGAGFPSGNTIYF
TRBV6-4	TRBD1	13	TRBJ2-3	NA	TGTGCCAGCAGTGTCAGACAGGGCGATACGCAGTATTTT	CASSVRQGDTQYF
TRBV19	TRBD1	18	TRBJ1-2	NA	TGTGCCAGTAGTCCCACGCCCGGGGCGACAGGGGTGCGGTATGGCTACACCTTC	CASSPTPGATGVRYGYTF